Each of the 30 T cell receptor beta chains below was sequenced from the same sample in a study of blood T cell repertoires in COVID-19. Data came from immunoSEQ multiplex PCR; TCRdb stores just in-frame clones and leaves some out. Of around 300,000 clones listed, over 75% were seen once; the top ten hold 1%. The sample was PBMCs or T cells enriched from blood (not recorded which). The receptors were sampled from a woman in her 30s who had recovered from COVID-19.

This chain connects TRBV19 to TRBJ1-5; D gene unclear. CDR1 LNHDA and CDR2 SQIVND come from the germline V gene (reference sequence). CDR3 length equals 13 residues. V lost 5 bases and J 7 bases, leaving 12 bases between the germline ends. The CDR3 loop reads CASSWQYQQPQHF. In DNA, the CDR3 is TGTGCCAGTAGTTGGCAGTATCAACAGCCCCAGCATTTT.

The gene calls are TRBV5-1 and TRBJ2-3; TRBD2 agrees at 11 bases. Germline loops: CDR1 SGHRS, CDR2 YFSETQ. This CDR3 has 19 residues. Trimming took 1 base from V and 2 from J; bases not matched to a gene: 12. CDR3 in amino acids: CASSLRPSGGQGHTDTQYF. The DNA of the CDR3 is TGCGCCAGCAGCTTGAGGCCTAGCGGGGGGCAGGGTCACACAGATACGCAGTATTTT.

The chain couples TRBV7-3 to TRBJ2-6; possible D gene TRBD2, 6 bases. The CDR3 totals 16 residues. CDR1 is SGHTA, CDR2 FQGTGA, per germline. V was shortened by 4 bases and J by 0 bases, with 10 bases between the two germline ends. The CDR3 here is CASSWGLRSGANVLTF. CDR3 nucleotides: TGTGCCAGCAGCTGGGGACTTCGCTCTGGGGCCAACGTCCTGACTTTC.

The chain recombines TRBV6-5 with TRBJ2-7, with 7 bases aligning to TRBD2. Germline lookup yields CDR1 MNHEY and CDR2 SVGAGI. The V and J ends lost 4 bases and 6 bases, in that order; junction bases with no gene match: 15. This CDR3 contains 16 residues. In DNA form, the CDR3 reads TGTGCCAGCAGTTCCTGGTCAAGAGGGAGGGCTGCCGAGCAGTACTTC. The encoded protein is CASSSWSRGRAAEQYF.

The J gene is TRBJ2-1, the V gene TRBV14; no firm D call. Germline loops: CDR1 SGHDN, CDR2 FVKESK. The CDR3 spans 13 residues. Trimming stripped 1 base from V and 10 bases from J, with 11 bases between. The DNA for the CDR3 is TGTGCCAGCAGCCAAGTGGGCCACATCGAGCAGTTCTTC. Protein sequence: CASSQVGHIEQFF.

The V and J genes are TRBV9 and TRBJ2-7; TRBD2 agrees at 7 bases. The germline CDR1 and CDR2 sequences are SGDLS and YYNGEE. The CDR3 runs to 14 residues. V lost 7 bases to trimming and J lost 3 bases; unmatched junction nucleotides: 10. The CDR3 DNA sequence: TGTGCCAGCTCCACGGGGGGAAAGAGCTACGAGCAGTACTTC. Translated, it gives CASSTGGKSYEQYF.

This chain links TRBV4-3 with TRBJ2-5, with 11 bases lining up with TRBD2. This CDR3 spans 16 amino acids. The germline V gene encodes CDR1 LGHNA and CDR2 YSLEER. The junction had 8 bases not matched to a gene; V was cut back by 4 bases and J by 4 bases. CDR3 residues: CASSRSSGGAGETQYF. The CDR3 DNA sequence: TGCGCCAGCAGCCGAAGTAGCGGGGGGGCGGGAGAGACCCAGTACTTC.

The V gene is TRBV6-2 or TRBV6-3, the J gene TRBJ2-1; possibly TRBD2 for D (7 bases). This CDR3 is built from 16 residues. Trimming left V 5 bases short and J 5 bases short, with 19 bases between. Germline V gene data show CDR1 as MNHEY and CDR2 as SVGEGT. CDR3 nucleotides: TGTGCCAGCAGTCCACACAGGGCGGGAGCGGACAATGAGCAGTTCTTC. Translated: CASSPHRAGADNEQFF.

V gene TRBV27 combines with J gene TRBJ2-3; TRBD2 agrees at 10 bases. Per germline, CDR1 MNHEY and CDR2 SMNVEV (reference sequence). V gave up 5 bases and J gave up 3 bases; unmatched junction bases: 8. The CDR3 runs 16 residues. In nucleotides, the CDR3 is TGTGCCAGCAGTATCTGGCTAGCGGGAGATACAGATACGCAGTATTTT. Translation: CASSIWLAGDTDTQYF.

The J gene is TRBJ1-3, the V gene TRBV6-1, with unresolved D. The CDR3 consists of 15 residues. Germline V CDR1 and CDR2: MNHNS, SASEGT. Trimming stripped 2 bases from V and 0 bases from J, with 8 bases between. CDR3 in DNA: TGTGCCAGCAGTGAACTAAAACGCTCTGGAAACACCATATATTTT. Encoded protein: CASSELKRSGNTIYF.

J is TRBJ1-2 and V is TRBV2, with D tentatively TRBD1 (5 bases). The V gene's germline CDR1 is SNHLY and CDR2 FYNNEI. Between the trimmed V and J ends, which lost 8 bases and 0 bases, there was a span of 13 bases. This CDR3 has 14 amino acids. The CDR3 region has the DNA TGTGCCAGCCACGGGGGACCTGCTAACTATGGCTACACCTTC. Translation gives CASHGGPANYGYTF.

V is TRBV30 and J is TRBJ1-2; possible D gene TRBD1, 6 bases. This CDR3 is 15 amino acids long. Germline lookup yields CDR1 GTSNPN and CDR2 SVGIG (reference sequence). Deletions cut 1 base from V and 4 bases from J, with 16 bases between. CDR3: CAWSGGHTTLYGYTF. The CDR3 nucleotides are TGTGCCTGGAGTGGGGGACACACAACCCTCTATGGCTACACCTTC.

The CDR3 sequence is CASSRGEGPPEQFF. In DNA form, the CDR3 reads TGTGCCAGCAGCCGAGGGGAGGGCCCCCCTGAGCAGTTCTTC. The V call is TRBV3-1 (or the pseudogene TRBV3-2), the J call TRBJ2-1; 7 bases are shared with TRBD2. The V and J ends lost 4 bases and 9 bases, in that order; junction bases with no gene match: 9. The V gene's germline CDR1 is LGHDT and CDR2 YNNKEL (reference sequence). CDR3 length: 14 amino acids.

This clone appeared a single time. This chain connects TRBV30 to TRBJ1-1, with unresolved D. Trimming shortened V by 5 bases and J by 0 bases, and 10 bases separated the two germline ends. CDR3 size: 13 residues. Germline values: CDR1 GTSNPN, CDR2 SVGIG (reference sequence). The CDR3 region is CAWVLSMNTEAFF. The CDR3 DNA follows: TGTGCCTGGGTACTCTCGATGAACACTGAAGCTTTCTTT.

This chain joins TRBV4-3 and TRBJ1-2; D uncertain. V was clipped by 0 bases and J by 6 bases, with 11 bases between them. From germline, CDR1 is LGHNA and CDR2 YSLEER. CDR3 length equals 14 residues. The CDR3 protein is CASSQEARGNGYTF. In DNA form, the CDR3 reads TGCGCCAGCAGCCAAGAGGCCCGGGGAAATGGCTACACCTTC.

The count of this clone is one. This sequence joins TRBV7-9 and TRBJ1-5; D call uncertain. CDR1 is SEHNR and CDR2 is FQNEAQ in the germline V gene (reference sequence). The CDR3 covers 14 residues. V lost 1 base to trimming and J lost 7 bases, with 11 bases between them. The CDR3: CASSLGGAGQPQHF. CDR3 coding DNA: TGTGCCAGCAGCTTAGGGGGAGCAGGACAGCCCCAGCATTTT.

The chain couples TRBV19 to TRBJ2-7; D call uncertain. The CDR3 loop spans 15 amino acids. Germline CDR1 LNHDA, CDR2 SQIVND (reference sequence). V lost 6 bases and J lost 5, with 20 bases in between. The CDR3 region has the DNA TGTGCCAGTAGCCCCTTTTTCCGGGTGGTGGACGAGCAGTACTTC. It translates to CASSPFFRVVDEQYF.

The J gene is TRBJ1-2, the V gene TRBV6-5; D is ambiguous. The CDR3 is 14 residues long. V was shortened by 2 bases and J by 2 bases, with 9 bases between the two germline ends. Germline CDR1 is MNHEY and CDR2 is SVGAGI. CDR3 sequence: CASSYRTPNYGYTF. CDR3 coding DNA: TGTGCCAGCAGTTACCGAACACCGAACTATGGCTACACCTTC.

The chain couples TRBV5-1 to TRBJ2-5; possible D gene TRBD2, 7 bases. The CDR3 contains 16 residues. Germline values: CDR1 SGHRS, CDR2 YFSETQ. V was clipped by 4 bases and J by 5 bases, with 21 bases between them. In DNA, the CDR3 is TGCGCCAGCAGCCGCGCCTCGAGCAGGGGAGGGGAGACCCAGTACTTC. Amino acids: CASSRASSRGGETQYF.

This clone appeared a few times. This rearrangement joins TRBV6-5 to TRBJ1-1; TRBD1 agrees at 7 bases. J gave up 0 bases and V 2 bases, and 6 bases lay outside the gene matches. Germline CDR1 and CDR2: MNHEY and SVGAGI. This CDR3 is built from 16 residues. The CDR3 nucleotides read TGTGCCAGCAGTTACCGACCGACAGGGCTGAACACTGAAGCTTTCTTT. This encodes CASSYRPTGLNTEAFF.

This clone appeared once. The sample contains more than one DNA sequence encoding this CDR3. This sequence joins TRBV27 and TRBJ2-1, with TRBD2 identical over 12 bases. This CDR3 spans 14 amino acids. Germline V gene lookup returns CDR1 MNHEY and CDR2 SMNVEV (reference sequence). J gave up 8 bases and V 6 bases, and 5 bases lay outside the gene matches. The CDR3: CASRLAGGPHEQFF. The CDR3 DNA follows: TGTGCCAGCAGGCTAGCGGGGGGGCCACATGAGCAGTTCTTC.

The V call is TRBV3-1 (or the pseudogene TRBV3-2), the J call TRBJ2-3; the D is unclear. CDR3 length equals 16 residues. Germline assignment: CDR1 LGHDT and CDR2 YNNKEL (reference sequence). With 1 base removed from V and 1 base from J, the gap between germline ends came to 12 bases. The CDR3 here is CASSQAPRSGTDTQYF. The CDR3 DNA is TGTGCCAGCAGCCAAGCCCCTAGGAGTGGCACAGATACGCAGTATTTT.

CDR3 coding DNA: TGTGCCAGCCTCCCGGGAGGGGGCAATCAGCCCCAGCATTTT. As protein: CASLPGGGNQPQHF. The rearrangement joins TRBV28 to TRBJ1-5; tentatively, D is TRBD1 (5 bases). V was trimmed by 8 bases and J by 2 bases, leaving 13 bases between them. Germline CDR1 MDHEN, CDR2 SYDVKM. The CDR3 sequence is 14 residues long.

This chain connects TRBV27 to TRBJ1-5; TRBD1 agrees at 9 bases. V gave up 6 bases and J gave up 5 bases; unmatched junction bases: 5. CDR1 MNHEY and CDR2 SMNVEV come from the germline V gene (reference sequence). The CDR3 runs to 14 residues. DNA of the CDR3: TGTGCCAGCAGCCTGGACAGGGGATATCAGCCCCAGCATTTT. Encoded protein: CASSLDRGYQPQHF.

The chain is built from TRBV4-1 and TRBJ1-1, with TRBD1 as a possible D gene (6 bases). The CDR3 consists of 14 residues. The V and J ends lost 7 bases and 0 bases respectively, with 12 bases between them. The germline gives CDR1 MGHRA, CDR2 YSYEKL. The CDR3 DNA sequence: TGCGCCAGCACCCCAGGGACACTGAACACTGAAGCTTTCTTT. Translation gives CASTPGTLNTEAFF.

The chain couples TRBV28 to TRBJ1-5; the D gene is possibly TRBD1 (6 bases). Per the germline V gene, CDR1 is MDHEN and CDR2 is SYDVKM. The CDR3 covers 14 residues. V was pared by 5 bases and J by 0 bases, with 8 bases between. CDR3 bases: TGTGCCAGCAGTATGGACAGTAGCAATCAGCCCCAGCATTTT. It translates to CASSMDSSNQPQHF.

This chain connects TRBV19 to TRBJ1-2; tentative D call: TRBD1 (6 bases). There are 17 residues in the CDR3. V dropped 9 bases and J dropped 6 bases, with 29 bases sitting between them. Germline loops: CDR1 LNHDA, CDR2 SQIVND (reference sequence). As DNA, the CDR3 is TGTGCCAGCCGGGTGAGCTGGGGGACGCGAACAGGGCATGGCTACACCTTC. It is translated as CASRVSWGTRTGHGYTF.

This clone was found a few times. The chain combines TRBV7-9 with TRBJ2-1; tentative D call: TRBD2 (6 bases). From germline, CDR1 is SEHNR and CDR2 FQNEAQ (reference sequence). The V end lost 3 bases, the J end lost 9 bases, and 18 bases lay between the germline ends. The CDR3 contains 15 residues. For the CDR3, the DNA is TGTGCCAGCAGCTTGGCGCGGGACTTCTGGGGTGAGCAGTTCTTC. Its protein product is CASSLARDFWGEQFF.

CDR3 loop: CASSGGTSGYQETQYF. The CDR3 nucleotides read TGTGCCAGCAGTGGTGGGACTAGCGGTTACCAAGAGACCCAGTACTTC. V usage is TRBV2 and J usage is TRBJ2-5; 11 nucleotides agree with TRBD2. The CDR3 extends over 16 amino acids. Losses at the gene ends were 4 bases for V and 0 bases for J; bases not matched to a gene: 4. Germline CDR1 is SNHLY and CDR2 is FYNNEI.

This clone was seen only once. The rearrangement links TRBV3-1 (or the pseudogene TRBV3-2) to TRBJ1-3, with D hard to call. Germline lookup yields CDR1 LGHDT and CDR2 YNNKEL (reference sequence). Trimming cost V 4 bases and J 0 bases, with 7 bases left between them. The CDR3 is 14 amino acids. The CDR3, as DNA: TGTGCCAGCAGCCGGGCCTCCTCTGGAAACACCATATATTTT. Translation gives CASSRASSGNTIYF.